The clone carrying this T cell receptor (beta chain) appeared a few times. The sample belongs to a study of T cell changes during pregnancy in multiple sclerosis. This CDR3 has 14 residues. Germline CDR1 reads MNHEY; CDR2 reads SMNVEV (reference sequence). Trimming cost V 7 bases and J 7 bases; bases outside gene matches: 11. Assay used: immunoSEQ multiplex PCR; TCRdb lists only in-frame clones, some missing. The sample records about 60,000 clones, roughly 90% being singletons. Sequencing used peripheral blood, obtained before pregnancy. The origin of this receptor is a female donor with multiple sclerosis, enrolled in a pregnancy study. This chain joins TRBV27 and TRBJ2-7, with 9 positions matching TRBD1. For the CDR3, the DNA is TGTGCCAGCAACTATCGCCGGGACAGGGAAGAGCAGTACTTC. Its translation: CASNYRRDREEQYF.